The 10 T cell receptor beta chains reported below all come from one sample, sequenced in a study of blood T cell repertoires in COVID-19. Measured with immunoSEQ multiplex PCR; TCRdb has only the in-frame clones, and not every one. The sample lists over 95,000 clones; approximately 90% were seen once. Material: peripheral blood. Receptors originate from a human donor with acute or convalescent COVID-19. The donor label of this sample is uncertain.

The chain joins TRBV28 to TRBJ1-6, with TRBD1 identical over 7 bases. The junction had 8 bases not matched to a gene; V was cut back by 6 bases and J by 9 bases. This CDR3 is 14 amino acids long. From germline, CDR1 is MDHEN and CDR2 SYDVKM. DNA of the CDR3: TGTGCCAGCAGACCAGGGGGTAGTAGTTCACCCCTCCACTTT. Translation gives CASRPGGSSSPLHF.

This rearrangement joins TRBV6-5 to TRBJ1-2; possible D gene TRBD1, 6 bases. Germline loops: CDR1 MNHEY, CDR2 SVGAGI. Trimming took off 0 bases at V and 8 bases at J, with 10 bases between the two ends. CDR3 length: 13 residues. CDR3 residues: CASSYSTTGGYTF. CDR3 DNA sequence: TGTGCCAGCAGTTACTCGACGACAGGCGGCTACACCTTC.

This clone was observed a few times. J is TRBJ2-7 and V is TRBV10-3, with 7 bases that match TRBD1. The trim removed 10 bases at V and 5 bases at J, leaving 11 bases unmatched. The CDR3 is made up of 13 amino acids. The germline V gene encodes CDR1 ENHRY and CDR2 SYGVKD. The CDR3 protein is CATQYRGNDEQYF. The CDR3, as DNA: TGTGCCACGCAGTACAGGGGTAACGACGAGCAGTACTTC.

This sequence joins TRBV19 and TRBJ2-7; tentatively, D is TRBD2 (5 bases). The germline V gene has CDR1 LNHDA and CDR2 SQIVND (reference sequence). Trimming shortened V by 4 bases and J by 2 bases, and 12 bases separated the two germline ends. CDR3 length: 14 amino acids. DNA of the CDR3: TGTGCCAGTAGTACCGGGAACGGACCCTACGAGCAGTACTTC. Amino acid sequence: CASSTGNGPYEQYF. The whole variable domain, remainder taken from reference TRBV19 and TRBJ2-7, is DGGITQSPKYLFRKEGQNVTLSCEQNLNHDAMYWYRQDPGQGLRLIYYSQIVNDFQKGDIAEGYSVSREKKESFPLTVTSAQKNPTAFYLCASSTGNGPYEQYFGPGTRLTVT.

The chain links TRBV29-1 to TRBJ1-1; D might be TRBD1 (6 bases). The CDR3 consists of 14 residues. Deletions cut 5 bases from V and 0 bases from J, with 13 bases between. Germline CDR1 and CDR2: SQVTM and ANQGSEA. Here the CDR3 DNA reads TGCAGCGTTACCGGACAGAACATGAACACTGAAGCTTTCTTT. Translated: CSVTGQNMNTEAFF.

This clone was seen only a few times. The CDR3 bases are TGTGCCAGCAGCTTTTCTCGGTTCGATGAGCAGTTCTTC. Encoded protein: CASSFSRFDEQFF. V is TRBV11-2 and J is TRBJ2-1, with D unresolved. The germline gives CDR1 SGHAT, CDR2 FQNNGV. Trimming took 3 bases from V and 8 from J, leaving 11 bases between them. The CDR3 extends over 13 amino acids.

The rearrangement joins TRBV5-1 to TRBJ2-1, with 10 bases matching TRBD2. This CDR3 has 14 residues. CDR1 is SGHRS, CDR2 YFSETQ, per germline. V lost 5 bases to trimming and J lost 4 bases; unmatched junction nucleotides: 3. The DNA of the CDR3 is TGCGCCAGCAGAGGACTAGCGGATTACAATGAGCAGTTCTTC. It specifies CASRGLADYNEQFF.

J is TRBJ1-1 and V is TRBV11-2; D gene uncertain. Trimming left V 6 bases short and J 8 bases short, with 19 bases between. The V gene's germline CDR1 is SGHAT and CDR2 FQNNGV. This CDR3 is 14 amino acids long. CDR3 in amino acids: CASRSIRGRPEAFF. The CDR3 DNA reads as TGTGCCAGCAGGAGTATTCGGGGTCGACCCGAAGCTTTCTTT.

The chain has TRBV6-2 or TRBV6-3 and TRBJ2-3, with D possibly matching TRBD2 (6 bases). V lost 2 bases and J lost 5, with 17 bases in between. CDR1 is MNHEY, CDR2 SVGEGT, per germline. The CDR3 loop spans 16 amino acids. The CDR3 DNA reads as TGTGCCAGCAGTTACGGTCGTCTAGCGATGGGAGATACGCAGTATTTT. This gives the protein CASSYGRLAMGDTQYF.

The chain couples TRBV6-5 to TRBJ2-1, with TRBD2 identical over 10 bases. The CDR3 has 15 amino acids. The germline CDR1 and CDR2 sequences are MNHEY and SVGAGI. Losses at the gene ends were 4 bases for V and 5 bases for J; bases not matched to a gene: 5. This chain's CDR3 is CASSWLAGANNEQFF. Written as DNA, the CDR3 is TGTGCCAGCAGTTGGCTAGCGGGAGCCAACAATGAGCAGTTCTTC.